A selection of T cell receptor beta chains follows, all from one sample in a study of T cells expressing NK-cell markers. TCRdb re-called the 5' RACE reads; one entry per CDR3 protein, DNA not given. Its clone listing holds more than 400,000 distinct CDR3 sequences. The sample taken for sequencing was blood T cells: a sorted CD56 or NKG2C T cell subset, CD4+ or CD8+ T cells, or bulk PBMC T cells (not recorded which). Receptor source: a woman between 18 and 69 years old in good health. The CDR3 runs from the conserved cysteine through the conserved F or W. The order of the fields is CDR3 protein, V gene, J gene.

CASSEDLIPSREQYF	TRBV6-1	TRBJ2-7
CSVAHPRGEQYF	TRBV29-1	TRBJ2-7
CASRQQGEQFF	TRBV4-3	TRBJ2-1
CSARGQRNYEQYF	TRBV20-1	TRBJ2-7
CAWNRGSGGYTF	TRBV30	TRBJ1-2
CASSSGLAASYEQYF	TRBV18	TRBJ2-7
CASSYGRGHQPQHF	TRBV18	TRBJ1-5
CASSEWLAGGDEQFF	TRBV2	TRBJ2-1
CASSPGFGYQETQYF	TRBV7-2	TRBJ2-5
CASITGGQGEQFF	TRBV6-2/TRBV6-3	TRBJ2-1
CASSPGRGMNTEAFF	TRBV7-9	TRBJ1-1
CSARDRHGDREAFF	TRBV20-1	TRBJ1-1
CASSLTSSVGNNEQFF	TRBV5-1	TRBJ2-1
CAVSQSSGANVLTF	TRBV5-1	TRBJ2-6
CASSLDDNSPLHF	TRBV7-8	TRBJ1-6
CASSQVGGNSPLHF	TRBV4-3	TRBJ1-6
CASGLPDAKDEQFF	TRBV12-5	TRBJ2-1
CASSPFDRSGNTIYF	TRBV7-2	TRBJ1-3
CASSTPGLAENIQYF	TRBV19	TRBJ2-4
CASSFPIPSGDSYEQYF	TRBV7-9	TRBJ2-7
CASSFAGNTEAFF	TRBV12-3/TRBV12-4	TRBJ1-1
CASSLSASSSSYEQYF	TRBV7-3	TRBJ2-7
CASSQPTGGPLTYNEQFF	TRBV11-1	TRBJ2-1
CASRGLVQQETQYF	TRBV11-2	TRBJ2-5
CASSSGSTYNEQFF	TRBV7-9	TRBJ2-1
CASSLDLGGNYGYTF	TRBV7-9	TRBJ1-2
CASSPTRLAGGSGELFF	TRBV14	TRBJ2-2
CSEVGPDTQYF	TRBV29-1	TRBJ2-3
CSARVAKSSTDTQYF	TRBV20-1	TRBJ2-3
CASSRLGGNYGYTF	TRBV12-3/TRBV12-4	TRBJ1-2
CASSPPQGTGQFF	TRBV11-2	TRBJ2-1
CASSLTRQPTGELFF	TRBV5-5	TRBJ2-2
CASSPGGGEETQYF	TRBV11-2	TRBJ2-5
CASTLQGNTEAFF	TRBV12-3/TRBV12-4	TRBJ1-1
CASSFGPAGVYGYTF	TRBV27	TRBJ1-2
CASSLVGQGLGEQFF	TRBV12-3/TRBV12-4	TRBJ2-1
CASSSNGGQHGYEQYF	TRBV12-3/TRBV12-4	TRBJ2-7
CATSQASYEQYF	TRBV15	TRBJ2-7
CASSPPVKMNTEAFF	TRBV12-3/TRBV12-4	TRBJ1-1
CSVAGIIQETQYF	TRBV29-1	TRBJ2-5
CASSYLQDSNQPQHF	TRBV6-5	TRBJ1-5
CASSPHRGPGYAEQFF	TRBV7-6	TRBJ2-1
CATSDSSPTSGRIYNEQFF	TRBV24-1	TRBJ2-1
CASSLGQGLTLPYEQYF	TRBV5-1	TRBJ2-7
CASSVESRASASYEQYF	TRBV9	TRBJ2-7
CASSYRGGGYGPNYGYTF	TRBV6-5	TRBJ1-2
CASSLYPLGLSYEQYF	TRBV5-1	TRBJ2-7
CASSEGWVGQPQHF	TRBV2	TRBJ1-5
CASRSDTYNEQFF	TRBV6-4	TRBJ2-1
CASSQALSLAYEQYF	TRBV4-2	TRBJ2-7
CASSPQGLDQPQHF	TRBV12-3/TRBV12-4	TRBJ1-5
CASSIGGRVNTEAFF	TRBV19	TRBJ1-1
CSAQMGEQPQHF	TRBV20-1	TRBJ1-5
CSATQVGETQYF	TRBV20-1	TRBJ2-5
CASSLAEAKNIQYF	TRBV7-9	TRBJ2-4